This is a list of T cell receptor beta chains from one sample in a study of T-cell memory formation after mild COVID-19. TCRdb processed the 5' RACE reads anew with MiXCR; each CDR3 protein has one entry. Among some 440,000 distinct CDR3 sequences listed, around a quarter were seen once. The sequencing sample was made of PBMCs or a T cell subset sorted from them (not recorded which). Source of these receptors: an adult woman who had mild COVID-19 (a few samples of this study predate the infection). Cell type and time point are not known. The CDR3 runs from the conserved cysteine through the conserved F or W. D genes are given only for firm matches. Clone size is given for some rows only: seen once, a few or many times, or a class if the clone is expanded.

clone_size | j_call | d_call | v_call | cdr3_aa | cdr3_nt
NA | TRBJ2-2 | NA | TRBV5-6 | CASSLAGPGELFF | TGTGCCAGCAGCTTGGCCGGACCAGGGGAGCTGTTTTTT
NA | TRBJ2-1 | NA | TRBV18 | CASSPPELPRYEQFF | TGTGCCAGCTCACCACCCGAACTTCCAAGGTATGAGCAGTTCTTC
NA | TRBJ2-7 | NA | TRBV6-1 | CASSDQQGYEQYF | TGTGCCAGCAGTGATCAACAGGGCTACGAGCAGTACTTC
NA | TRBJ2-3 | TRBD1 | TRBV5-6 | CASSLGGTGTTDTQYF | TGTGCCAGCAGCTTGGGGGGGACAGGGACCACAGATACGCAGTATTTT
NA | TRBJ2-1 | TRBD2 | TRBV2 | CASRGLAAVGQFF | TGTGCCAGCAGGGGACTAGCCGCCGTAGGGCAGTTCTTC
few | TRBJ2-2 | TRBD2 | TRBV7-6 | CASSPHSGGSLAGELFF | TGTGCCAGCAGTCCCCACTCGGGGGGAAGTCTAGCCGGGGAGCTGTTTTTT
few | TRBJ1-5 | NA | TRBV20-1 | CSAREGVDQPQHF | TGCAGTGCTAGAGAGGGGGTAGATCAGCCCCAGCATTTT
NA | TRBJ2-2 | TRBD2 | TRBV2 | CASSELTSEGELFF | TGTGCCAGCAGTGAGCTGACTAGCGAGGGGGAGCTGTTTTTT
NA | TRBJ1-4 | TRBD1 | TRBV4-1 | CASSQAWSGQGSRLFF | TGCGCCAGCAGCCAAGCTTGGTCTGGACAGGGGTCCAGACTGTTTTTT
NA | TRBJ1-1 | TRBD1 | TRBV19 | CATADRGTEAFF | TGTGCCACTGCGGACAGGGGCACTGAAGCTTTCTTT